This is a list of T cell receptor beta chains from one sample in a study of blood T cells in healthy people across ages. MiXCR was run by TCRdb on the 5' RACE reads, yielding one entry per CDR3 protein. The sample includes approximately 730,000 distinct CDR3 sequences, about 55% of them seen just once. Sequenced material: blood. These receptors all come from a man older than 75 in good health. Both conserved end residues are part of each CDR3. The order of the fields is CDR3 DNA, CDR3 protein, clone size, V gene, D gene, J gene. The D gene is left open where the match is weak. Expanded clones get a size class; other rows say once, few or many, or leave the size out.

TGTGCCAGCAGCGGGCAAGAGCAGTTCTTC | CASSGQEQFF | - | TRBV9 | - | TRBJ2-1
TGTGCCAGCACCAAGCCGGGACTAGCGGCGGAGACCCAGTACTTC | CASTKPGLAAETQYF | - | TRBV6-5 | TRBD2 | TRBJ2-5
TGTGCCAGCAGCTTCCGCCTAAGCTCCTACAATGAGCAGTTCTTC | CASSFRLSSYNEQFF | - | TRBV11-1 | - | TRBJ2-1
TGCAGTGCTAGAACATCGACAGGGGAGGGCTACACCTTC | CSARTSTGEGYTF | - | TRBV20-1 | TRBD1 | TRBJ1-2
TGTGCCAGCAGCAAAGGGGACTGGCAGGGCGTTGAGCAGTTCTTC | CASSKGDWQGVEQFF | - | TRBV7-8 | - | TRBJ2-1
TGTGCCAGCAGTTTAATAGGGCCAAATCAGCCCCAGCATTTT | CASSLIGPNQPQHF | - | TRBV12-3/TRBV12-4 | - | TRBJ1-5
TGTGCCACCAATTCGGGTGACAGATTCTCAAATAACTATGGCTACACCTTC | CATNSGDRFSNNYGYTF | - | TRBV15 | - | TRBJ1-2
TGTGCCAGCAGCCAAGCGGGAAGGGCGATCTATGGCTACACCTTC | CASSQAGRAIYGYTF | - | TRBV14 | - | TRBJ1-2
TGCAGCGTTGAGGAGGGAACCGGGACTGAAGCTTTCTTT | CSVEEGTGTEAFF | - | TRBV29-1 | - | TRBJ1-1
TGTGCCAGCAGCGACTGGACAGGGAAAAATTCACCCCTCCACTTT | CASSDWTGKNSPLHF | few | TRBV7-2 | TRBD1 | TRBJ1-6
TGTGCCAGCAGCCAAGAAGTAGGTGGCATTCAGTACTTC | CASSQEVGGIQYF | few | TRBV4-2 | - | TRBJ2-4
TGCAGCGTTGAATGGTGGCCGGGAGGTGACACTGAAGCTTTCTTT | CSVEWWPGGDTEAFF | many | TRBV29-1 | - | TRBJ1-1
TGTGCCAGCAGCTTTACTAGCCTGAGCACAGATACGCAGTATTTT | CASSFTSLSTDTQYF | few | TRBV7-9 | - | TRBJ2-3
TGCGCCAGCAGCGGGGGCAGGATATCCTACAATGAGCAGTTCTTC | CASSGGRISYNEQFF | - | TRBV5-1 | - | TRBJ2-1
TGCAGTGCTGAGAGGGGGCCTCAGGACACTGAAGCTTTCTTT | CSAERGPQDTEAFF | many | TRBV20-1 | TRBD1 | TRBJ1-1
TGTGCCAGCAGCCGTAGCGTCCAAGAGACCCAGTTCTTC | CASSRSVQETQFF | - | TRBV6-6 | - | TRBJ2-1
TGCACCAGCAGCCCGGGACAGGGGGCAGGCTATGGCTACACCTTC | CTSSPGQGAGYGYTF | - | TRBV5-1 | TRBD1 | TRBJ1-2
TGTGCCAGCAGTTTTGTTACAGGGGAGCTGTTTTTT | CASSFVTGELFF | few | TRBV27 | - | TRBJ2-2
TGCAGTGCTAGAGAAGGAGGGGTCAGATCGTACTTC | CSAREGGVRSYF | - | TRBV20-1 | - | TRBJ2-4
TGTGCCAGCAGAACCCGGGACAGGGAGTACTTC | CASRTRDREYF | many | TRBV6-5 | TRBD1 | TRBJ2-7
TGTGCCAGCAGTGAATTTTCGGGGACCGGGGCCAACGTCCTGACTTTC | CASSEFSGTGANVLTF | - | TRBV25-1 | - | TRBJ2-6
TGTGCCACCCGAGACGGGGAAGCTTTCTTT | CATRDGEAFF | once | TRBV10-3 | - | TRBJ1-1
TGTGCCAGCAGTTTGCCCGGTCTAGCGAGACCCCACGAGCAGTACTTC | CASSLPGLARPHEQYF | - | TRBV27 | - | TRBJ2-7
TGTGCCAGCAGCTTTGCTAACGGGAGCCCCTACGAGCAGTACTTC | CASSFANGSPYEQYF | - | TRBV7-2 | - | TRBJ2-7
TGTGCCACCAGTGATTGGACGGGAAACTATGGCTACACCTTC | CATSDWTGNYGYTF | - | TRBV24-1 | - | TRBJ1-2
TGTGCCAGCAGTTTGGTATTTTGGGATACGCAGTATTTT | CASSLVFWDTQYF | - | TRBV27 | - | TRBJ2-3
TGCAGCGCTCAAGATAGCTCCTACGAGCAGTACTTC | CSAQDSSYEQYF | - | TRBV29-1 | - | TRBJ2-7
TGTGCCAGCAGTTACTCCAAGGGCGGGTCGCCGAACACCGGGGAGCTGTTTTTT | CASSYSKGGSPNTGELFF | once | TRBV6-2/TRBV6-3 | - | TRBJ2-2
TGTGCCAGCAGTTACTCGAATCCAGGGGATCTTTCTCGGCAGTACTTC | CASSYSNPGDLSRQYF | few | TRBV6-5 | - | TRBJ2-7
TGTGCCAGCAGCCGAGTCGGACAGGGGTTTAGAGAGGCCCAGTACTTC | CASSRVGQGFREAQYF | - | TRBV11-2 | TRBD1 | TRBJ2-5
TGCGCCAGCAGCTTGGATCCTTCCATGGAGGCTTTCTTT | CASSLDPSMEAFF | - | TRBV5-1 | - | TRBJ1-1
TGTGCCAGCAGCCCCGGAGAGGAAAAACTGTTTTTT | CASSPGEEKLFF | few | TRBV3-1 | - | TRBJ1-4
TGTGCCAGCAGTTTATTACAGGGGGCATTAGGGTCACCCCTCCACTTT | CASSLLQGALGSPLHF | - | TRBV28 | TRBD1 | TRBJ1-6
TGTGCCAGCAGCTTGACAGCCGACGTCGAGACCCAGTACTTC | CASSLTADVETQYF | - | TRBV13 | - | TRBJ2-5
TGTGCCAGCAGGTGGTCCAGCGCGAAGGTACTTTCCTACAAGCAGTACTTC | CASRWSSAKVLSYKQYF | - | TRBV6-2/TRBV6-3 | - | TRBJ2-4
TGCGCCAGCAGCGCGACCGGGACCCCGACCTACGAGCAGTACTTC | CASSATGTPTYEQYF | - | TRBV5-1 | - | TRBJ2-7
TGTGCCAGCAGTTACTTAAGGGTTGGGGCCAACGTCCTGACTTTC | CASSYLRVGANVLTF | - | TRBV6-5 | - | TRBJ2-6
TGCAGTGCTAGACTTTTCGGCCTAGGATACGAGCAGTACTTC | CSARLFGLGYEQYF | few | TRBV20-1 | - | TRBJ2-7
TGTGCCAGCAGTCTCGGGACCGCCCCTAACTATGGCTACACCTTC | CASSLGTAPNYGYTF | once | TRBV12-3/TRBV12-4 | - | TRBJ1-2
TGTGCCACCAGCAGCTTCGGACAAGACTGCGAGCAGTACTTC | CATSSFGQDCEQYF | - | TRBV15 | - | TRBJ2-7
TGTGCCAGCAGTTACTCTATCGGATCCTACGAGCAGTACTTC | CASSYSIGSYEQYF | - | TRBV6-6 | - | TRBJ2-7
TGTGCCAGCAGCGGGAGGGAGGGTCACCCCTACGAGCAGTACTTC | CASSGREGHPYEQYF | few | TRBV21-1 | - | TRBJ2-7
TGTGCCAGCACCCAAGAGGGGATCTCCTACGAGCAGTACTTC | CASTQEGISYEQYF | - | TRBV7-9 | - | TRBJ2-7
TGTGCCACCAGCACGGCCGGGACTCACAGCTCCTACAATGAGCAGTTCTTC | CATSTAGTHSSYNEQFF | - | TRBV24-1 | - | TRBJ2-1
TGTGCCAGCAGCGTAGGGGGACTCCTCTCCTACGAGCAGTACTTC | CASSVGGLLSYEQYF | - | TRBV9 | - | TRBJ2-7
TGTGCCAGCAGCTTAGATTGGGTCAGAACCTACGAGCAGTACTTC | CASSLDWVRTYEQYF | - | TRBV11-2 | - | TRBJ2-7
TGTGCCAGCAGCGGCCGTTTTAATGAGCAGTTCTTC | CASSGRFNEQFF | - | TRBV2 | - | TRBJ2-1
TGCAGTGCTAGAGATAACAGCTACGAGCAGTACTTC | CSARDNSYEQYF | few | TRBV20-1 | - | TRBJ2-7